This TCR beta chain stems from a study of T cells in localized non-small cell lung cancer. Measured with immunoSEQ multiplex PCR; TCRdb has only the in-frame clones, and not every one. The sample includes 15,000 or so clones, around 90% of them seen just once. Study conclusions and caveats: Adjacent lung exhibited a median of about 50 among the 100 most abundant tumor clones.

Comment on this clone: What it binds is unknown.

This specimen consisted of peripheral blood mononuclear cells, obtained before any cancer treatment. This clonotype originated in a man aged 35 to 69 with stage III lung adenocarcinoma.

CDR3 coding DNA: TGCGCCAGCAGCCAAGGACTAGCGGGAACCTACGAGCAGTACTTC. Amino acids: CASSQGLAGTYEQYF. The V call is TRBV4-3, the J call TRBJ2-7; 11 bases agree with TRBD2. This CDR3 comprises 15 residues. The trim removed 1 base at V and 2 bases at J, leaving 1 base unmatched. Germline loops: CDR1 LGHNA, CDR2 YSLEER.